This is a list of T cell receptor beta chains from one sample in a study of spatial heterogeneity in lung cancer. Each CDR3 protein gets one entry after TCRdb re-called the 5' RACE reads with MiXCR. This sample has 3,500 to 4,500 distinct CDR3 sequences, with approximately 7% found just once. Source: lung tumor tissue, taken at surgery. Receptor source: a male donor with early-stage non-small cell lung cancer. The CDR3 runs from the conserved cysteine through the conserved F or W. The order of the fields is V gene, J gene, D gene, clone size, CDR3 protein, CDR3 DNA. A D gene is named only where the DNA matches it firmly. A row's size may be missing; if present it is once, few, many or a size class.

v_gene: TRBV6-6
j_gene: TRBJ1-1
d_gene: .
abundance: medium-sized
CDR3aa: CASSYSRGLNTEAFF
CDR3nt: TGTGCCAGCAGTTACTCGCGGGGGCTGAACACTGAAGCTTTCTTT

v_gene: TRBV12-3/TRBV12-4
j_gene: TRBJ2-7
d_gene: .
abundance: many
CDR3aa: CASSSRGGQSSYEQYF
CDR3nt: TGTGCCAGCAGTTCTAGGGGTGGACAGAGCTCCTACGAGCAGTACTTC

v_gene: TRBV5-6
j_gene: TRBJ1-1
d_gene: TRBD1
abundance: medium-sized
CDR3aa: CASSRVDRGSEAFF
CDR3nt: TGTGCCAGCAGCCGTGTGGACAGGGGAAGTGAAGCTTTCTTT

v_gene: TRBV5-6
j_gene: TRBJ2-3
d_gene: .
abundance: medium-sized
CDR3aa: CASTLQRVTDTQYF
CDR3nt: TGTGCCAGCACCTTACAAAGGGTTACAGATACGCAGTATTTT

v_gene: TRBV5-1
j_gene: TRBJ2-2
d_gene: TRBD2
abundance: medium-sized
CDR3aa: CASSLSLAGTFGFWAGELFF
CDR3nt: TGCGCCAGCAGCTTGTCCCTAGCGGGGACATTTGGATTCTGGGCCGGGGAGCTGTTTTTT

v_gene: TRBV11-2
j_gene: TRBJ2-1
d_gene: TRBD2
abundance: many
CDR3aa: CASSAWASGNNEQFF
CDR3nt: TGTGCCAGCAGCGCATGGGCTAGCGGCAATAATGAGCAGTTCTTC

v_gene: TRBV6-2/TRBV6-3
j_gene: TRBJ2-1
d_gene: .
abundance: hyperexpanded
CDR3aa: CASSQGRLNEQFF
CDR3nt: TGTGCCAGCAGCCAGGGACGGTTGAATGAGCAGTTCTTC

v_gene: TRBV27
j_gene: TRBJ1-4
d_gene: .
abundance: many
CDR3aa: CASSRSGGGNEKLFF
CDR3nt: TGTGCCAGCAGCCGGTCGGGAGGGGGGAATGAAAAACTGTTTTTT

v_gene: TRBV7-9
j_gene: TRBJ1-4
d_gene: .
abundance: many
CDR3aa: CASSLFETVNEKLFF
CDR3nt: TGTGCCAGCAGCTTATTTGAGACGGTTAATGAAAAACTGTTTTTT

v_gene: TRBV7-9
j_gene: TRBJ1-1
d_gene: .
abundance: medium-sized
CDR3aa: CADRPSHTEAFF
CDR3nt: TGTGCCGACCGACCCTCCCACACTGAAGCTTTCTTT

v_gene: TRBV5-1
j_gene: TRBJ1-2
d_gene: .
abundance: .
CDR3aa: CASSLNRADYGYTF
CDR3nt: TGCGCCAGCAGCTTGAACAGGGCAGACTATGGCTACACCTTC

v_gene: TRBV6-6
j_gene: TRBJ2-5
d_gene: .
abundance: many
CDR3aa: CASSRGTLQETQYF
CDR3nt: TGTGCCAGCAGTCGGGGAACGCTCCAAGAGACCCAGTACTTC

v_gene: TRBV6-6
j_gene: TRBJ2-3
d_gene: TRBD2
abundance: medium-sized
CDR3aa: CASSTRLAGGPGDTQYF
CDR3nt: TGTGCCAGCAGCACTAGGCTAGCGGGGGGCCCTGGAGATACGCAGTATTTT

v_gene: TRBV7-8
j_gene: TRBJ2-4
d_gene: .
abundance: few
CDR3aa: CASSSNRGGNIQYF
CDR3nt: TGTGCCAGCAGCTCGAACAGGGGGGGAAACATTCAGTACTTC

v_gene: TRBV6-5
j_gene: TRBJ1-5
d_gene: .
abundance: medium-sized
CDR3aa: CASSRNRESNQPQHF
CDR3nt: TGTGCCAGCAGCCGCAACAGGGAGAGCAATCAGCCCCAGCATTTT

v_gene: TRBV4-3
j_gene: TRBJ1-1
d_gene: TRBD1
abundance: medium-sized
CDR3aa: CQQTGGEGTEAFF
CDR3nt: TGCCAACAAACAGGGGGCGAGGGAACTGAAGCTTTCTTT

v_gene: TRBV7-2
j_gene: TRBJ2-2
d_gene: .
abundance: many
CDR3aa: CASVEVDTGELFF
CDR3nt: TGTGCCAGCGTGGAGGTGGACACCGGGGAGCTGTTTTTT

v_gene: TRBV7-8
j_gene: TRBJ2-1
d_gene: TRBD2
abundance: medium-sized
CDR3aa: CASSLLADNEQFF
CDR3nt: TGTGCCAGCAGTTTACTAGCGGACAATGAGCAGTTCTTC

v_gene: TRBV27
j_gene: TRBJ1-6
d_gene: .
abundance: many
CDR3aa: CASSSGAGGLVGRGDSPLHF
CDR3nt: TGTGCCAGCAGTTCTGGCGCGGGGGGCCTTGTAGGAAGGGGGGATTCACCCCTCCACTTT

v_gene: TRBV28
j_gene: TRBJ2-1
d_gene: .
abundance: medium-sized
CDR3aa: CASSSRGGRYNEQFF
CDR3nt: TGTGCCAGCAGTAGCCGTGGGGGACGCTACAATGAGCAGTTCTTC

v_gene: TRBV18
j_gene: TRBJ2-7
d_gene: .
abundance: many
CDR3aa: CASSPFQAIGDEQYF
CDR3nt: TGTGCCAGCTCACCATTCCAGGCAATAGGGGACGAGCAGTACTTC

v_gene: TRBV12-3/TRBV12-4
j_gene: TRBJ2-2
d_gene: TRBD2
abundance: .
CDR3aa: CASSGRLAGVTGELFF
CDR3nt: TGTGCCAGCAGTGGGAGACTAGCGGGGGTGACCGGGGAGCTGTTTTTT

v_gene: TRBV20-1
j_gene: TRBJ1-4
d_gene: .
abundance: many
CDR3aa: CSARNIRDNEKLFF
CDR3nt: TGCAGTGCTAGGAACATTCGGGATAATGAAAAACTGTTTTTT

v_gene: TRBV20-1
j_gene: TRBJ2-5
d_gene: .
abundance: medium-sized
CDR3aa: CSASMGETQYF
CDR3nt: TGCAGTGCTAGTATGGGGGAGACCCAGTACTTC